This T cell receptor beta chain was recovered during a study of beta chain features in type 1 diabetes. The wider study: Across the samples, approximately 98,000,000 sorted cells were examined in total.

The investigators reverse transcribed all of the isolated RNA, so they sequenced expressed TCRB transcripts. Using immunoSEQ multiplex PCR, the repertoire was profiled, and TCRdb retains in-frame clones only, with some absent. The sample includes roughly 300,000 clones, roughly an eighth of them seen just once. Per the germline V gene, CDR1 is LNHNV and CDR2 is YYDKDF (reference sequence). The CDR3 is 15 residues long. J lost 7 bases, V lost 0 bases, and 4 bases had no gene match. Remarks on this clone: Antigen specificity is unknown.

General observations from the study: There was a moderate but significant shortening of TCRB CDR3s in all four CD4+ subsets of Type 1 diabetes patients. Amplification by PCR could prefer shorter templates, with the same effect in patients and controls. Any HLA-type effect on TCRB rearrangement remained unresolved here.

V is TRBV15 and J is TRBJ1-4; 8 bases map to TRBD1. The TCR was taken from a man aged 30 to 45 with type 1 diabetes. The sample was naive CD4+ T cells from blood. The CDR3 region is CATSRDPGGGEKLFF. For the CDR3, the DNA is TGTGCCACCAGCAGAGATCCAGGGGGCGGTGAAAAACTGTTTTTT. Supplemented by reference TRBV15 and TRBJ1-4, the full variable domain reads DAMVIQNPRYQVTQFGKPVTLSCSQTLNHNVMYWYQQKSSQAPKLLFHYYDKDFNNEADTPDNFQSRRPNTSFCFLDIRSPGLGDTAMYLCATSRDPGGGEKLFFGSGTQLSVL.